At least ten counts were recorded for the clone carrying this T cell receptor (beta chain). The target antigen is unknown. TCRdb reanalysed the RT-PCR reads using MiXCR and keeps one entry per CDR3 protein. The sample yields about 520,000 distinct CDR3 sequences, around 7.7% seen once. The data are from a study of response to subunit inactivated influenza vaccine. Whole-study findings and limits: Authors suggested each seasonal influenza vaccination recruits few new T cells.

Trimming removed 6 bases from V and 4 bases from J; junction bases left unmatched: 9. This CDR3 is built from 14 residues. CDR1 is SQVTM and CDR2 is ANQGSEA in the germline V gene. This receptor was identified in a man between 50 and 70 years old who received an inactivated influenza vaccine. The source was PBMCs from blood, collected less than 30 months after vaccination. The chain uses TRBV29-1 and TRBJ2-1, with 7 bases identical to TRBD2. The CDR3 DNA reads TGCAGCGTGGCTGGGACTACTGTATACAATGAGCAGTTCTTC. This translates into CSVAGTTVYNEQFF.